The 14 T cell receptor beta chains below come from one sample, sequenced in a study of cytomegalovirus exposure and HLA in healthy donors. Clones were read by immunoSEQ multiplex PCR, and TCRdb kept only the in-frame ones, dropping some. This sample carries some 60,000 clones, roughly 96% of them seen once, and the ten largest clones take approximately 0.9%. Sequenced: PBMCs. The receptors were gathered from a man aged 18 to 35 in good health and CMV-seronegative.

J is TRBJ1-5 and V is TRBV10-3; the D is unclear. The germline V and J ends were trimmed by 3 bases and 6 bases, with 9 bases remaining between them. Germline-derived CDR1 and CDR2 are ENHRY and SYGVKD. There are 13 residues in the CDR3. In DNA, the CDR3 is TGTGCCATCAGTGAAGCATTAAGTCAGCCCCAGCATTTT. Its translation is CAISEALSQPQHF.

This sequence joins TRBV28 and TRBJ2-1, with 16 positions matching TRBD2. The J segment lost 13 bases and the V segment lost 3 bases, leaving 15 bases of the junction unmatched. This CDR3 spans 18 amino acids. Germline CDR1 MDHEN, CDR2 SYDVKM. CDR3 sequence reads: CASSLPTGTSGRAGAQFF. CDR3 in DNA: TGTGCCAGCAGTTTGCCTACCGGGACTAGCGGGAGGGCCGGTGCTCAGTTCTTC.

CDR3 in amino acids: CASSFRAPGLAGKNIQYF. The DNA of the CDR3 is TGTGCCAGCAGCTTCCGAGCTCCGGGACTAGCGGGCAAAAACATTCAGTACTTC. The V call is TRBV7-2, the J call TRBJ2-4, with 12 bases fitting TRBD2. Trimming at V came to 3 bases and at J to 3 bases, leaving 9 bases not matched to a gene. CDR3 length equals 18 residues. Germline V gene sequence: CDR1 SGHTA, CDR2 FQGNSA.

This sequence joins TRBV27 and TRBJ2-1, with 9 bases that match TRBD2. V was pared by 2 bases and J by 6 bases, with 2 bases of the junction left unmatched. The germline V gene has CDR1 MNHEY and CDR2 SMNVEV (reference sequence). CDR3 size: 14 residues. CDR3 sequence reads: CASSLLAGTNEQFF. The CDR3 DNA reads TGTGCCAGCAGTTTACTAGCGGGAACCAATGAGCAGTTCTTC.

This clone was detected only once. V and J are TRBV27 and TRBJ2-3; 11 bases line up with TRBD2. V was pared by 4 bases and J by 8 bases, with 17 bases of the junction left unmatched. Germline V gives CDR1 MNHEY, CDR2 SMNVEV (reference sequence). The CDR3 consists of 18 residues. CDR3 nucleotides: TGTGCCAGCAGTTATGGGATTCCGCTAGCGGGAGGAACCGGTACGCAGTATTTT. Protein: CASSYGIPLAGGTGTQYF.

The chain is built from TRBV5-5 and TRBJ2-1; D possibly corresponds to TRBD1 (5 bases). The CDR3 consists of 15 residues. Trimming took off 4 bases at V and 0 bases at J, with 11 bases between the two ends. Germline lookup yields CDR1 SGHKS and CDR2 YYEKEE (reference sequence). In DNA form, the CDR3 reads TGTGCCAGCAGCCCAGGGTTGAGCTCCTACAATGAGCAGTTCTTC. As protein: CASSPGLSSYNEQFF. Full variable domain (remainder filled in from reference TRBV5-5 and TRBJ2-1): DAGVTQSPTHLIKTRGQQVTLRCSPISGHKSVSWYQQVLGQGPQFIFQYYEKEERGRGNFPDRFSARQFPNYSSELNVNALLLGDSALYLCASSPGLSSYNEQFFGPGTRLTVL.

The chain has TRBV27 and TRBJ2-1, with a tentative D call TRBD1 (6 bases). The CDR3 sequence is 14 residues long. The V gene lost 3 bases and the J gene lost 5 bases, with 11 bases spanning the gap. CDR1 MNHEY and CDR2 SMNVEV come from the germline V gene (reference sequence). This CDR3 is CASSFRGPHNEQFF. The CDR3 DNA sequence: TGTGCCAGCAGTTTCAGGGGTCCCCACAATGAGCAGTTCTTC.

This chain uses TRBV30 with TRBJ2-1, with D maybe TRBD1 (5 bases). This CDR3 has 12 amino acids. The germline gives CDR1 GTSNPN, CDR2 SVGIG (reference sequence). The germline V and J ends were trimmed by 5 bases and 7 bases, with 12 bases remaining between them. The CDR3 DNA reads TGTGCCTGGGACAGTTCTGTGAATGAGCAGTTCTTC. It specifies CAWDSSVNEQFF.

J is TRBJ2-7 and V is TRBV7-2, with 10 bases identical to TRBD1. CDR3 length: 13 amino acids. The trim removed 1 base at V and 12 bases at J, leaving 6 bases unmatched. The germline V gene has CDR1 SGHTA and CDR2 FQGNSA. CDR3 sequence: CASSLGTGGYWYF. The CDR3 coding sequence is TGTGCCAGCAGCTTAGGGACAGGGGGGTATTGGTACTTC.

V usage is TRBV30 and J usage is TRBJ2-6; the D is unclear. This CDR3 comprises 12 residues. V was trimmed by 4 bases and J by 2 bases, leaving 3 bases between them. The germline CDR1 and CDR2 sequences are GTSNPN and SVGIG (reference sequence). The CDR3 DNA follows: TGTGCCTGGACGGCTGGGGCCAACGTCCTGACTTTC. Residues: CAWTAGANVLTF.

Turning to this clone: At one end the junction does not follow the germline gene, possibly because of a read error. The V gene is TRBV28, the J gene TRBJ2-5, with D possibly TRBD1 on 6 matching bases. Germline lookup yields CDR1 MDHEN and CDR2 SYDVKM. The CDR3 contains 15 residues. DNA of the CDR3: TGTGCTAGCAGTTTGAGCAGAGGGGGTAGAGAGACCCAGTACTTC. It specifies CASSLSRGGRETQYF.

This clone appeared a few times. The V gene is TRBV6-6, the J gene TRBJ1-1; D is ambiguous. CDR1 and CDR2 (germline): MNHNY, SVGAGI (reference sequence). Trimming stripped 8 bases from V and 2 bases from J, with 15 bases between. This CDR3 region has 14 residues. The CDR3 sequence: CASRRGVANTEAFF. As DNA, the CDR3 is TGTGCCAGCCGCAGAGGAGTGGCAAACACTGAAGCTTTCTTT.

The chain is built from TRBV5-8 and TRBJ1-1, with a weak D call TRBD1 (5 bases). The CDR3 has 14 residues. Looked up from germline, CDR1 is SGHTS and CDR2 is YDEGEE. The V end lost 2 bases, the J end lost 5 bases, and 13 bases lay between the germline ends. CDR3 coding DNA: TGTGCCAGCAGCTTTATCGGGGGGTGGACTGAAGCTTTCTTT. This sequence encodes CASSFIGGWTEAFF.

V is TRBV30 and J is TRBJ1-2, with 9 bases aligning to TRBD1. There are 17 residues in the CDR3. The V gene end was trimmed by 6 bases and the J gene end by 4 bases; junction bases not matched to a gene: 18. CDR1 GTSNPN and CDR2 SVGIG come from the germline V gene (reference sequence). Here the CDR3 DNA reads TGTGCCTGTATAGCCGGGACAGGGAGTAGCGGGGGCTATGGCTACACCTTC. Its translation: CACIAGTGSSGGYGYTF. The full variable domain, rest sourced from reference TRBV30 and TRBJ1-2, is SQTIHQWPATLVQPVGSPLSLECTVEGTSNPNLYWYRQAAGRGLQLLFYSVGIGQISSEVPQNLSASRPQDRQFILSSKKLLLSDSGFYLCACIAGTGSSGGYGYTFGSGTRLTVV.